This TCR beta chain was recovered during a study of post-analysis software for immune sequencing data. Study context: Some patients lacked subtype; others had relapsing-remitting, secondary progressive or progressive-relapsing disease. General study findings and limits: Co-batched samples clustered tightly together by F measure. Significantly lower normalized Chao1 diversity was seen in multiple sclerosis patients than in controls. Five TRBV segments, including TRBV5-6, TRBV5-1 and TRBV20-1, were more frequent in patients than controls.

This clonotype was seen only a few times. Antigen unknown. The TCR beta cDNA libraries carried unique molecular identifiers. TCRdb independently ran MiXCR on the PCR reads; one entry per CDR3 protein. The table records 550,000 to 700,000 distinct CDR3 sequences, around 40% of them present only once. The length of the CDR3 is 14 residues. Germline V gene sequence: CDR1 SGHRS, CDR2 YFSETQ. The V call is TRBV5-1, the J call TRBJ2-5, with D perhaps TRBD1 (6 bases). The end of the DNA aligns better with TRBJ2-7, so the J call may be wrong. The sequenced material came from blood. This receptor was obtained from a girl between 5 and 17 years old with multiple sclerosis. The CDR3 bases are TGCGCCAGCAGCTTGGGACAGGCGGTTGACGAGCAGTACTTC. Its translation: CASSLGQAVDEQYF.